The clone carrying this T cell receptor beta chain was observed at least ten times. V shed 5 bases and J shed 2 bases, with 13 bases lying between them. CDR3 length: 14 residues. Per the germline V gene, CDR1 is SEHNR and CDR2 is FQNEAQ (reference sequence). Researchers attached unique molecular identifiers to individual cDNA molecules. From the 5' RACE reads, TCRdb called clonotypes with MiXCR, one entry per CDR3 protein. The table has about 84,000 distinct CDR3 sequences, 12% seen once. This record comes from a study of early T cells in non-severe SARS-CoV-2 infection. Study-wide background: It was bulk RNA from unsorted whole blood that was sequenced, and the chains were unpaired.

The sequenced sample was whole blood. This receptor was identified in an adult who was a healthcare worker with PCR-confirmed SARS-CoV-2 infection or an uninfected control (not recorded which). The chain carries TRBV7-9 and TRBJ2-7; D may be TRBD1 (5 bases). CDR3 in DNA: TGTGCCAGCAGCGTCGTGGGGCCAACCTACGAGCAGTACTTC. Residues: CASSVVGPTYEQYF.